These 14 T cell receptor beta chains came from one sample sequenced in a study of beta chain features in type 1 diabetes. Sequencing targeted expressed TCRB transcripts, as all isolated RNA had been reverse transcribed. The method was immunoSEQ multiplex PCR; TCRdb's version includes in-frame clones alone and lacks a portion of them. The sample includes about 150,000 clones, roughly 9% of them seen just once. Sequenced: central memory CD4+ T cells from blood. The receptors originated from a woman aged 18-35 years in good health.

This chain connects TRBV18 to TRBJ1-1, with D unresolved. This CDR3 comprises 14 residues. The V gene's germline CDR1 is KGHSH and CDR2 LQKENI. V dropped 2 bases and J dropped 4 bases, with 11 bases sitting between them. The CDR3, as DNA: TGTGCCAGCTCACCAGAGGAGGTGGGCACTGAAGCTTTCTTT. This translates into CASSPEEVGTEAFF.

This chain links TRBV11-3 with TRBJ1-1, with 10 bases fitting TRBD1. Germline CDR1 is SGHNT and CDR2 is YENEEA. This CDR3 is built from 14 residues. J gave up 6 bases and V 5 bases, and 6 bases lay outside the gene matches. The CDR3 reads CASSTRTGGSEAFF. For the CDR3, the DNA is TGTGCCAGCAGCACTCGGACAGGGGGGTCTGAAGCTTTCTTT.

In its sample, this clone was seen a few times. The chain employs TRBV5-4 and TRBJ2-2; weak D call: TRBD2 (7 bases). Looked up from germline, CDR1 is SGHNT and CDR2 is YYREEE (reference sequence). The V gene lost 5 bases and the J gene lost 6 bases, with 17 bases spanning the gap. This CDR3 region has 15 residues. The CDR3 protein is CASSPPAGASGELFF. In DNA, the CDR3 is TGTGCCAGCAGTCCCCCGGCGGGGGCATCCGGGGAGCTGTTTTTT.

This chain connects TRBV9 to TRBJ2-1, with a possible D match to TRBD2 (6 bases). V lost 0 bases, J lost 0 bases, and 10 bases lay in between. CDR1 is SGDLS and CDR2 is YYNGEE in the germline V gene. The CDR3 contains 16 residues. The CDR3 DNA sequence: TGTGCCAGCAGCGTAGCTCCGGGACTCTCCTACAATGAGCAGTTCTTC. Translating it yields CASSVAPGLSYNEQFF.

The chain couples TRBV11-1 to TRBJ2-1; TRBD2 aligns across 7 bases. Germline trimming cut 4 bases from V and 4 bases from J; bases unmatched to any gene: 7. CDR3 length: 15 residues. The germline V gene encodes CDR1 SGHAT and CDR2 FQDESV (reference sequence). The CDR3 nucleotides are TGTGCCAGCAGCTCGCTAGCGGAATTTTACAATGAGCAGTTCTTC. This codes for CASSSLAEFYNEQFF.

In its sample, this clone was seen a few times. The V and J genes are TRBV4-2 and TRBJ1-1; TRBD1 might be the D (6 bases). The germline gives CDR1 LGHNA, CDR2 YNFKEQ. V was cut by 3 bases and J by 1 base, with 9 bases left in between. This CDR3 contains 14 residues. The CDR3: CASSQGDKNTEAFF. The CDR3 region has the DNA TGTGCCAGCAGCCAGGGGGACAAGAACACTGAAGCTTTCTTT.

This clone has only a few counts. The rearrangement links TRBV14 to TRBJ1-1; D not certain. From germline, CDR1 is SGHDN and CDR2 FVKESK. This CDR3 is built from 12 residues. Trimming pared 4 bases from V and 5 bases from J, leaving 8 bases between. The DNA for the CDR3 is TGTGCCAGCAGCCGCTCGGGAACTGAAGCTTTCTTT. Its translation: CASSRSGTEAFF. The complete variable domain, with remaining parts taken from reference TRBV14 and TRBJ1-1, reads EAGVTQFPSHSVIEKGQTVTLRCDPISGHDNLYWYRRVMGKEIKFLLHFVKESKQDESGMPNNRFLAERTGGTYSTLKVQPAELEDSGVYFCASSRSGTEAFFGQGTRLTVV.

The chain uses TRBV6-4 and TRBJ2-1; D possibly corresponds to TRBD1 (5 bases). The CDR3 consists of 15 residues. Per the germline V gene, CDR1 is MRHNA and CDR2 is SNTAGT. Trimming pared 3 bases from V and 5 bases from J, leaving 14 bases between. The CDR3 DNA reads TGTGCCAGCAGTGAGACGACCACAGGCCACAATGAGCAGTTCTTC. Its translation: CASSETTTGHNEQFF.

The V gene is TRBV7-6, the J gene TRBJ2-5; 9 nucleotides match TRBD1. CDR1 and CDR2 (germline): SGHVS, FNYEAQ. The CDR3 length is 17 residues. V was clipped by 5 bases and J by 1 base; unmatched bases: 11. CDR3 nucleotide sequence: TGTGCCAGCAGCCACGCCCGCCCGGGACAGGGCCAAGAGACCCAGTACTTC. Its protein is CASSHARPGQGQETQYF.

The table lists this clone with a few counts. The V call is TRBV28, the J call TRBJ2-5; 8 bases fit TRBD1. CDR3 length: 14 residues. CDR1 is MDHEN and CDR2 is SYDVKM in the germline V gene. V dropped 6 bases and J dropped 4; count of bases not matched to a gene: 7. The CDR3 is CASRPQGAGETQYF. DNA for the CDR3: TGTGCCAGCAGACCCCAGGGGGCAGGAGAGACCCAGTACTTC.

The sample holds a few counts of this clone. The rearrangement joins TRBV9 to TRBJ2-6, with D possibly TRBD1 on 6 matching bases. In germline, CDR1 is SGDLS, CDR2 YYNGEE. V was shortened by 2 bases and J by 4 bases, with 7 bases between the two germline ends. CDR3 size: 14 residues. The CDR3 reads CASSVGQGANVLTF. The CDR3 DNA reads as TGTGCCAGCAGCGTCGGACAGGGGGCCAACGTCCTGACTTTC.

There are many counts of this clone. The chain is built from TRBV10-3 and TRBJ1-6, with 11 bases that match TRBD1. The CDR3 runs 13 residues. The J segment lost 8 bases and the V segment lost 10 bases, leaving 4 bases of the junction unmatched. Germline lookup yields CDR1 ENHRY and CDR2 SYGVKD. CDR3 DNA: TGTGCCACCAGGACAGGGGGCGATTCACCCCTCCACTTT. This codes for CATRTGGDSPLHF.

The chain couples TRBV5-1 to TRBJ2-3, with a weak D call TRBD1 (6 bases). Trimming took 2 bases from V and 0 from J, leaving 13 bases between them. The CDR3 consists of 16 residues. From germline, CDR1 is SGHRS and CDR2 YFSETQ. The CDR3 region has the DNA TGCGCCAGCAGCTTCTTACAGGGTGCTAGCACAGATACGCAGTATTTT. Translated: CASSFLQGASTDTQYF.

This clone occurred a few times. The chain couples TRBV7-9 to TRBJ2-7, with TRBD2 matching over 8 bases. J was trimmed by 0 bases and V by 1 base; bases with no gene match: 5. From germline, CDR1 is SEHNR and CDR2 FQNEAQ (reference sequence). CDR3 length: 16 residues. CDR3 sequence reads: CASSLGAGAHSYEQYF. In nucleotides, the CDR3 is TGTGCCAGCAGCTTAGGAGCGGGGGCCCACTCCTACGAGCAGTACTTC.